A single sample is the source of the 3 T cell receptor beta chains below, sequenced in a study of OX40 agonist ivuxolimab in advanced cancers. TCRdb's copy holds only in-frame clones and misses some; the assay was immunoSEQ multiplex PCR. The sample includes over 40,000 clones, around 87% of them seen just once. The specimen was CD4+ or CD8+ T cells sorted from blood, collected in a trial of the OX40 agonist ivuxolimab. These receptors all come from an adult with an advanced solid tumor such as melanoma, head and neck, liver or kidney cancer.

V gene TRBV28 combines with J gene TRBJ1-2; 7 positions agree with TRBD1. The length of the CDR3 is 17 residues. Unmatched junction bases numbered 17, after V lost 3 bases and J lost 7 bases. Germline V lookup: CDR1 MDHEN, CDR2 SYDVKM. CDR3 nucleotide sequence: TGTGCCAGCAGTTTGCCCACAGGGGACTGGGTTGGCATTGGCTACACCTTC. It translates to CASSLPTGDWVGIGYTF.

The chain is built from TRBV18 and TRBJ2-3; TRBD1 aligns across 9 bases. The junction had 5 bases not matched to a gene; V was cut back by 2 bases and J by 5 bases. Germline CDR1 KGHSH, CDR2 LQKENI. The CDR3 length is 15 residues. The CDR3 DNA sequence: TGTGCCAGCTCACCAGTGACAGGGGGGGGAGATACGCAGTATTTT. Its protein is CASSPVTGGGDTQYF. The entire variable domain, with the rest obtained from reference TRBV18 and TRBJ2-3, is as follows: NAGVMQNPRHLVRRRGQEARLRCSPMKGHSHVYWYRQLPEEGLKFMVYLQKENIIDESGMPKERFSAEFPKEGPSILRIQQVVRGDSAAYFCASSPVTGGGDTQYFGPGTRLTVL.

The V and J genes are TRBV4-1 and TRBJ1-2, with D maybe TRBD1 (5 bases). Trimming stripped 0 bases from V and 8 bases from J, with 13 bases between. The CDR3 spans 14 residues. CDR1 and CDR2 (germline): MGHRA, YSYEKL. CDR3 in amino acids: CASSQDPGSYGYTF. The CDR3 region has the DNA TGCGCCAGCAGCCAAGACCCAGGGAGTTACGGCTACACCTTC.